Below are 9 T cell receptor beta chains sequenced from a single sample in a study of cytomegalovirus exposure and HLA in healthy donors. Amplification used 60 Vbeta primers and 13 Jbeta primers. Clones were sequenced by immunoSEQ multiplex PCR, and TCRdb holds only the in-frame ones, with some missing. This table holds about 160,000 clones. The sequencing input was PBMCs. These receptors came from a woman aged 60 to 75 in good health and CMV-seronegative.

V is TRBV27 and J is TRBJ1-6; D is perhaps TRBD1 (5 bases). Looked up from germline, CDR1 is MNHEY and CDR2 is SMNVEV (reference sequence). Trimming shortened V by 5 bases and J by 6 bases, and 11 bases separated the two germline ends. CDR3 length: 14 residues. The CDR3: CASSIWGLNSPLHF. CDR3 nucleotides: TGTGCCAGCAGTATATGGGGCCTTAATTCACCCCTCCACTTT.

The chain has TRBV5-1 and TRBJ2-5; possible D gene TRBD1, 6 bases. This CDR3 contains 13 residues. Trimming took 7 bases from V and 0 from J, leaving 10 bases between them. From germline, CDR1 is SGHRS and CDR2 YFSETQ. This chain's CDR3 is CASSRQDQETQYF. The DNA for the CDR3 is TGCGCCAGCTCCCGACAGGACCAAGAGACCCAGTACTTC.

The rearrangement links TRBV4-1 to TRBJ1-5, with 8 bases fitting TRBD1. CDR3 length: 16 amino acids. The trim removed 4 bases at V and 4 bases at J, leaving 9 bases unmatched. CDR1 is MGHRA, CDR2 YSYEKL, per germline. The DNA for the CDR3 is TGCGCCAGCAGCCCTTTCCTGGACAGGGAGAATCAGCCCCAGCATTTT. It yields the protein CASSPFLDRENQPQHF.

V gene TRBV11-3 combines with J gene TRBJ2-1; 9 nucleotides match TRBD2. CDR1 is SGHNT and CDR2 is YENEEA in the germline V gene. V lost 4 bases to trimming and J lost 9 bases; unmatched junction nucleotides: 7. CDR3 length: 14 residues. The CDR3 DNA is TGTGCCAGCAGCTCCCTCCTAGCGGGAACTGAGCAGTTCTTC. Protein product: CASSSLLAGTEQFF.

The gene calls are TRBV10-3 and TRBJ2-7, with 7 bases lining up with TRBD1. The V segment lost 7 bases and the J segment 0 bases; nucleotides outside the gene matches: 6. Germline values: CDR1 ENHRY, CDR2 SYGVKD. The length of the CDR3 is 14 residues. The CDR3 nucleotides read TGTGCCATCACCGCGGACAGGAGCTCCTACGAGCAGTACTTC. Its translation is CAITADRSSYEQYF.

CDR3 nucleotide sequence: TGTGCCAGCAGCCCTAGGGGACAGAACACCGGGGAGCTGTTTTTT. This translates into CASSPRGQNTGELFF. The chain has TRBV7-9 and TRBJ2-2; D possibly corresponds to TRBD1 (6 bases). Germline V gene sequence: CDR1 SEHNR, CDR2 FQNEAQ (reference sequence). There are 15 residues in the CDR3. V was cut by 5 bases and J by 1 base, with 11 bases left in between.

The chain carries TRBV7-6 and TRBJ1-6, with D possibly matching TRBD1 (5 bases). Germline lookup yields CDR1 SGHVS and CDR2 FNYEAQ. The CDR3 consists of 13 residues. V lost 5 bases and J lost 13, with 15 bases in between. CDR3 sequence reads: CASSVGGDRPLHF. The CDR3 coding sequence is TGTGCCAGCAGCGTTGGGGGGGATCGGCCCCTCCACTTT. Variable domain in full (rest from reference TRBV7-6 and TRBJ1-6): GAGVSQSPRYKVTKRGQDVALRCDPISGHVSLYWYRQALGQGPEFLTYFNYEAQQDKSGLPNDRFSAERPEGSISTLTIQRTEQRDSAMYRCASSVGGDRPLHFGNGTRLTVT.

The V gene is TRBV11-2, the J gene TRBJ2-1, with D perhaps matching TRBD2 (6 bases). Deletions cut 0 bases from V and 7 bases from J, with 10 bases between. This CDR3 spans 14 amino acids. The germline CDR1 and CDR2 sequences are SGHAT and FQNNGV. CDR3 nucleotides: TGTGCCAGCAGCTTAGAGGGACTGTCGAATGAGCAGTTCTTC. It yields the protein CASSLEGLSNEQFF. The variable domain in full, with the rest retrieved from reference TRBV11-2 and TRBJ2-1, is EAGVAQSPRYKIIEKRQSVAFWCNPISGHATLYWYQQILGQGPKLLIQFQNNGVVDDSQLPKDRFSAERLKGVDSTLKIQPAKLEDSAVYLCASSLEGLSNEQFFGPGTRLTVL.

The chain has TRBV7-9 and TRBJ1-5; D unclear. CDR1 and CDR2 (germline): SEHNR, FQNEAQ (reference sequence). The CDR3 spans 12 residues. Trimming removed 4 bases from V and 4 bases from J, with 5 bases in between. The CDR3 reads CASSSQNQPQHF. The CDR3 bases are TGTGCCAGCAGCTCCCAAAATCAGCCCCAGCATTTT.